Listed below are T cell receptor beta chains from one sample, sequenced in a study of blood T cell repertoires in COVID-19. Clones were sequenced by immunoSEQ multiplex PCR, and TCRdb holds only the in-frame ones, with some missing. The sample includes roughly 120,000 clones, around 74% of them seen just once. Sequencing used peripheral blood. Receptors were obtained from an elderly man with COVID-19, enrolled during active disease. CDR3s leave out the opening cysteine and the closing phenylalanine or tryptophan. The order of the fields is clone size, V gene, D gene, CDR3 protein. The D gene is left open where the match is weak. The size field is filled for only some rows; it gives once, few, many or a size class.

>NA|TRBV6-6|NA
ASRPYGQSGELF
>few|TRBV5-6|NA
ASSLDSGEQETQY
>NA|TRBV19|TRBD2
ASRLAGGYNEQF
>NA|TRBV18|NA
ASSPPGSGSTDTQY
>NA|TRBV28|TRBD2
ASSSNSGRDRTDTQY
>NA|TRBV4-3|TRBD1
ASSPGQSNYGYT
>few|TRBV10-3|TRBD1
AIRGDRGQETQY
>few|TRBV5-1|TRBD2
ASSLSSGIYNEQF
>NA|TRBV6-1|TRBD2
ASSGSFPGGDNEQF
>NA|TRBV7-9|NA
ASSQGGAETQY
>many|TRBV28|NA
ASQNSNQPQH
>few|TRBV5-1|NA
ASSLWGRDTQY
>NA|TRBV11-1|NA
ASSFETGKNTGELF
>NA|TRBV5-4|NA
ASSLEPKDTQY
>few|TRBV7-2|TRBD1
ASSSPGQGGYGYT
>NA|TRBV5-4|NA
ASSPRDSHTEAF
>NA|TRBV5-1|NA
ASSLGPGDTEAF
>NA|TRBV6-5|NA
ASSSGSAGNQPQH
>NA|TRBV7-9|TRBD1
ASSLGQREFSSYNSPLH
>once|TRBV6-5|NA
ASSYSSADTYEQY
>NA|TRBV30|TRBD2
AWSLKTSGRSQETQY
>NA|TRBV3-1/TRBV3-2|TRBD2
ASSQPGLASYEQY
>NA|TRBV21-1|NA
ASDVAGGWDTEAF
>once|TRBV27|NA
ASGAPPWTYNEQF
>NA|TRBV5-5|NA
ASRWDIFTGELF
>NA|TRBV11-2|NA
ASSLGFTGISPLH